These 18 T cell receptor beta chains were sequenced from one sample in a study of monozygotic twins with inflammatory bowel disease. TCRdb re-called the 5' RACE reads; one entry per CDR3 protein, DNA not given. This table lists fewer than 200,000 distinct CDR3 sequences. Sequenced material: blood. The origin of the receptors is a human donor with ulcerative colitis or Crohn's disease, or a healthy co-twin of an affected twin (not recorded which).

The chain employs TRBV6-1 and TRBJ1-3. Germline values: CDR1 MNHNS, CDR2 SASEGT. CDR3 length equals 15 residues. The CDR3 here is CASSERDLAGNSIYF.

The chain's CDR3 is CASSYRTGIYEQYF. The chain joins TRBV6-2 or TRBV6-3 to TRBJ2-7; TCRdb's D call of TRBD1 is untestable without DNA. CDR1 MNHEY and CDR2 SVGEGT come from the germline V gene. This CDR3 comprises 14 residues.

The chain has TRBV19 and TRBJ1-2; TCRdb's assignment of TRBD1 cannot be checked, as there is no DNA. The CDR3 runs 15 residues. CDR1 is LNHDA and CDR2 is SQIVND in the germline V gene (reference sequence). CDR3 loop: CASSMQTGTTYGYTF.

The rearrangement joins TRBV9 to TRBJ2-2; TCRdb names TRBD1, which stays unverified in the absence of DNA. From germline, CDR1 is SGDLS and CDR2 YYNGEE. This CDR3 is built from 16 residues. CDR3 in amino acids: CASSVAAGGKSGELFF.

V is TRBV20-1 and J is TRBJ2-7. From germline, CDR1 is DFQATT and CDR2 SNEGSKA (reference sequence). The length of the CDR3 is 14 residues. The CDR3 region is CSARDPSGAYEQYF.

This chain joins TRBV10-3 and TRBJ1-6; absent DNA, TCRdb's TRBD1 call cannot be checked. CDR1 and CDR2 (germline): ENHRY, SYGVKD. The CDR3 length is 13 residues. This CDR3 is CAINWDHNSPLHF.

J is TRBJ2-3 and V is TRBV10-3; TCRdb gives TRBD2 as the D gene, but with no DNA this cannot be confirmed. CDR1 and CDR2 from the germline V gene are ENHRY and SYGVKD. The CDR3 has 16 amino acids. The CDR3 protein is CAISEGVSVHTDTQYF.

This chain joins TRBV11-3 and TRBJ2-1; with no DNA, the TCRdb D assignment of TRBD1 cannot be verified. Germline CDR1 and CDR2: SGHNT and YENEEA. This CDR3 is built from 13 residues. The CDR3: CASSLGDTPCPFF.

This chain links TRBV7-3 with TRBJ2-1; the TCRdb D gene call, TRBD1, has no DNA to confirm it. Germline V gives CDR1 SGHTA, CDR2 FQGTGA. The CDR3 totals 13 residues. The CDR3 sequence is CASSASTGPEQFF.

The chain is built from TRBV30 and TRBJ1-1. Germline CDR1 reads GTSNPN; CDR2 reads SVGIG (reference sequence). The CDR3 consists of 11 residues. The CDR3 is CAWVVNTEAFF.

The chain couples TRBV2 to TRBJ2-2. CDR1 SNHLY and CDR2 FYNNEI come from the germline V gene. This CDR3 region has 12 residues. CDR3 amino acids: CASSDWPGELFF.

This chain uses TRBV5-1 with TRBJ2-4; TCRdb returns TRBD2, unconfirmable since there is no DNA. The CDR3 extends over 16 amino acids. Looked up from germline, CDR1 is SGHRS and CDR2 is YFSETQ. CDR3 amino acids: CASSLSNPPHGNIQYF.

The chain uses TRBV24-1 and TRBJ2-1; TCRdb's assignment of TRBD1 cannot be checked, as there is no DNA. This CDR3 region has 17 residues. Germline V gene data show CDR1 as KGHDR and CDR2 as SFDVKD. The CDR3 loop reads CATSDSRQGRVYNEQFF.

The gene calls are TRBV24-1 and TRBJ2-2; TCRdb's D call of TRBD1 is untestable without DNA. This CDR3 is built from 18 residues. The germline CDR1 and CDR2 sequences are KGHDR and SFDVKD. The CDR3 sequence: CATSDFSLTDSQAGELFF.

J is TRBJ2-2 and V is TRBV6-5. Germline V gene data show CDR1 as MNHEY and CDR2 as SVGAGI. CDR3 size: 15 residues. Here the CDR3 reads CASSLRTANTGELFF.

V and J are TRBV2 and TRBJ2-1; with no DNA, the TCRdb D assignment of TRBD1 cannot be verified. This CDR3 region has 16 residues. Germline loops: CDR1 SNHLY, CDR2 FYNNEI. The chain's CDR3 is CASSGYTGLRGDEQFF.

The chain combines TRBV6-1 with TRBJ2-2; the TCRdb call, TRBD2, lacks DNA for checking. The CDR3 runs to 16 residues. The germline gives CDR1 MNHNS, CDR2 SASEGT. CDR3: CASRGLAGWVTGELFF.

The chain carries TRBV7-3 and TRBJ2-2. CDR1 SGHTA and CDR2 FQGTGA come from the germline V gene. The CDR3 has 17 amino acids. CDR3 residues: CASSPHGHRANTGELFF.